This T cell receptor beta chain was retrieved from a study of blood T cell repertoires in COVID-19. Study information: Acute and convalescent COVID-19 specimens originated in the United States, Italy and Spain. PBMCs, B-cell-depleted T cells, or T cells provided the cDNA or gDNA that made up the material.

Original data processing: Nucleated cell counts were estimated from reference gene primer amplification. Using immunoSEQ multiplex PCR, the repertoire was profiled, and TCRdb retains in-frame clones only, with some absent. The V and J calls and clone size come from that table; D and trimming were worked out from the DNA. This table has around 55,000 clones, almost 90% appearing once. Germline V lookup: CDR1 MGHRA, CDR2 YSYEKL. The CDR3 runs 14 residues. Between the trimmed V and J ends, which lost 1 base and 7 bases, there was a span of 14 bases. This TCR was recovered from a man in his fifties or sixties with active COVID-19. The chain uses TRBV4-1 and TRBJ2-7; possible D gene TRBD1, 6 bases. Sequences were obtained from peripheral blood. The chain's CDR3 is CASSQAGAVGEQYF. The CDR3 coding sequence is TGCGCCAGCAGCCAAGCAGGGGCGGTCGGTGAGCAGTACTTC.